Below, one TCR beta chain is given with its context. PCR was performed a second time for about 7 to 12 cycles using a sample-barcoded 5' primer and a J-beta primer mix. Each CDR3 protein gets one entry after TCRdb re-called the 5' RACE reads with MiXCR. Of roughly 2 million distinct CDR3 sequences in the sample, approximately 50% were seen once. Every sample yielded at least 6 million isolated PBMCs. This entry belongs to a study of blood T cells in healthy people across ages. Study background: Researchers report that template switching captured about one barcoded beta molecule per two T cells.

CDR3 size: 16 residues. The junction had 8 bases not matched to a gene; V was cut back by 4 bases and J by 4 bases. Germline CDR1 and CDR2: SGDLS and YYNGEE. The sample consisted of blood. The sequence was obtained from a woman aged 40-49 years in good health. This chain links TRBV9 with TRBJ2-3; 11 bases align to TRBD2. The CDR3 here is CASSSKLAGVADTQYF. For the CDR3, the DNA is TGTGCCAGCAGCTCTAAACTAGCGGGGGTTGCAGATACGCAGTATTTT.